This TCR beta chain was sequenced in a study of graft-versus-host responses after intestinal transplantation. About the study: Those transplanted obtained multivisceral, liver-intestinal, or isolated intestinal grafts. Uniformly, recipients were administered anti-thymocyte globulin induction with subsequent tacrolimus and steroids for around 3 years. Whole-study findings and limits: Among circulating GvH clones, peak levels were associated with early post-transplant declines in HvG clones. Recipient-marrow GvH clones were detected, some having first appeared in ileum or blood.

The repertoire was sequenced with immunoSEQ multiplex PCR; TCRdb's copy has only in-frame clones and lacks some. The sample has over 85,000 clones, 94% seen once. This CDR3 has 17 amino acids. The germline CDR1 and CDR2 sequences are LGHNA and YNFKEQ. Trimming pared 0 bases from V and 1 base from J, leaving 13 bases between. A note on this clone: Its target is unknown.

The source of this sequence is a human donor who was the organ donor for an intestinal transplant. Specimen: unstimulated CD4+ T cells sorted from spleen or lymph node cells, collected before transplant. The V and J genes are TRBV4-2 and TRBJ2-4; no reliable D call. The CDR3 loop is CASSQEGQGLAKNIQYF. In DNA form, the CDR3 reads TGTGCCAGCAGCCAAGAGGGTCAAGGGTTGGCCAAAAACATTCAGTACTTC.